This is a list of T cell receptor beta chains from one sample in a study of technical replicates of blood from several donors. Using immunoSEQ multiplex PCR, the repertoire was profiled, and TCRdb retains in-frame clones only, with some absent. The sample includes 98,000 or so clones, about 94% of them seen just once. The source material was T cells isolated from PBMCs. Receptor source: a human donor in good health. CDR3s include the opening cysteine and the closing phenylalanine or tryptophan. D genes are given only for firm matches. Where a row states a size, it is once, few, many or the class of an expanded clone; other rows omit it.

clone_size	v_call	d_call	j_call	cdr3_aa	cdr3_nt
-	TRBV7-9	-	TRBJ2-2	CASIRLPYTGELFF	TGTGCCAGCATTCGCCTACCCTACACCGGGGAGCTGTTTTTT
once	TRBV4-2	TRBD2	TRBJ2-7	CASSRGPTSGSLYEQYF	TGTGCCAGCAGCCGAGGCCCTACTAGCGGGAGTCTTTACGAGCAGTACTTC
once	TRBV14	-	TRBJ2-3	CASSQDPGALQYF	TGTGCCAGCAGCCAAGATCCAGGGGCCCTGCAGTATTTT
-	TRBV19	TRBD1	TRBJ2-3	CASSILGQGPDTQYF	TGTGCCAGTAGCATCCTTGGACAGGGTCCAGATACGCAGTATTTT
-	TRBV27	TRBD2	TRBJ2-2	CASYMTSGGELYTGELFF	TGTGCCAGCTACATGACTAGCGGCGGGGAACTATACACCGGGGAGCTGTTTTTT
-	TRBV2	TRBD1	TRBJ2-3	CASSEGADTQYF	TGTGCCAGCAGCGAGGGGGCGGATACGCAGTATTTT
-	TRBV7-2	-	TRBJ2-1	CASSSGYRSPEQFF	TGTGCCAGCAGCTCGGGGTATAGGAGTCCTGAGCAGTTCTTC
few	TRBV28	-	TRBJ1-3	CASSSIGWVGLGNTIYF	TGTGCCAGCAGTTCAATTGGATGGGTGGGCTTGGGAAACACCATATATTTT
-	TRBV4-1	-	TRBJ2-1	CASSHGGGINEQFF	TGCGCCAGCAGCCACGGGGGAGGAATCAATGAGCAGTTCTTC
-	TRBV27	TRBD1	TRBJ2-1	CASSSRLETGVLNEQFF	TGTGCCAGCAGTTCGAGGTTGGAAACAGGGGTACTCAATGAGCAGTTCTTC
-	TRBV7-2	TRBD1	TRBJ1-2	CASSPDRDYGYTF	TGTGCCAGCAGCCCGGACAGGGACTATGGCTACACCTTC
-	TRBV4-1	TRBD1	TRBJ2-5	CASSQGQGGSETQYF	TGCGCCAGCAGCCAGGGACAGGGTGGGTCTGAGACCCAGTACTTC
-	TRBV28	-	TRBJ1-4	CASVSQSVKSEKLFF	TGTGCCAGCGTTAGCCAATCGGTAAAGAGTGAAAAACTGTTTTTT
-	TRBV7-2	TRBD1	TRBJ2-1	CASSLALQYVTGYIYNEQFF	TGTGCCAGCAGCTTAGCGCTTCAGTACGTGACAGGGTATATCTACAATGAGCAGTTCTTC
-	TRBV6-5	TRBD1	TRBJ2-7	CASKGTGGGEGEQYF	TGTGCCAGCAAGGGGACAGGGGGCGGGGAGGGGGAGCAGTACTTC
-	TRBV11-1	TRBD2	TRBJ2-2	CASSRGDRPTGELFF	TGTGCCAGCAGCCGGGGGGACCGACCCACCGGGGAGCTGTTTTTT
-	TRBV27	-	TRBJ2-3	CASRIPGTDTQYF	TGTGCCAGCAGAATCCCTGGCACAGATACGCAGTATTTT
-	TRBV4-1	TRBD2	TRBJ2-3	CASSLTSGFTASTDTQYF	TGCGCCAGCAGTCTGACTAGCGGGTTTACCGCTAGCACAGATACGCAGTATTTT
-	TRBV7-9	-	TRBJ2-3	CASSLAWRTVLMADTQYF	TGTGCCAGCAGCTTAGCGTGGAGGACGGTCTTGATGGCGGATACGCAGTATTTT
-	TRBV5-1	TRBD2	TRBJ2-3	CASSLNPGGLADTQYF	TGCGCCAGCAGCTTGAACCCGGGGGGGCTCGCAGATACGCAGTATTTT
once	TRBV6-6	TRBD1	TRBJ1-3	CASRDRVNTIYF	TGTGCCAGCCGGGACAGGGTAAACACCATATATTTT
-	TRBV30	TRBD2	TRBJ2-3	CAWGRDADTQYF	TGTGCCTGGGGGAGGGATGCAGATACGCAGTATTTT
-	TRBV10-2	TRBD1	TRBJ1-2	CASTGQDDYGYTF	TGCGCCAGCACTGGACAGGATGACTATGGCTACACCTTC
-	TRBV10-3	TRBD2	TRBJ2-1	CAISLGLAGGYEQFF	TGTGCCATCAGCCTAGGACTAGCGGGGGGTTATGAGCAGTTCTTC
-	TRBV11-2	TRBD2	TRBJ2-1	CASSFRGTSGGAGDNEQFF	TGTGCCAGCAGCTTCCGCGGGACTAGCGGGGGGGCAGGCGACAATGAGCAGTTCTTC
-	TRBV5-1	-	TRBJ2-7	CASSLARGGVITNSYEQYF	TGCGCCAGCAGCTTGGCCCGGGGCGGGGTAATAACCAACTCCTACGAGCAGTACTTC
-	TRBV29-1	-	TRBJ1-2	CSVDSGIDYGYTF	TGCAGCGTTGATTCAGGCATCGACTATGGCTACACCTTC
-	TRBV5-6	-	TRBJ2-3	CASIPRPTDTQYF	TGTGCCAGCATACCTAGACCCACAGATACGCAGTATTTT
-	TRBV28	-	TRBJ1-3	CASSGSGLSGNTIYF	TGTGCCAGCAGTGGTTCAGGGCTCTCTGGAAACACCATATATTTT